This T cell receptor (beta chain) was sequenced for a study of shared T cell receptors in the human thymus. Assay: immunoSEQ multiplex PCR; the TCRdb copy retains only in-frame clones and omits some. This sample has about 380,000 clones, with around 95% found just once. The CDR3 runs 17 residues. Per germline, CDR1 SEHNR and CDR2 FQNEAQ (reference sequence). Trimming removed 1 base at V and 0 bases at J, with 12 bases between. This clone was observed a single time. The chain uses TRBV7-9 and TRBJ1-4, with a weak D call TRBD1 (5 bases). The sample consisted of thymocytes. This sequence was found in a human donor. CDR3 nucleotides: TGTGCCAGCAGCTTAGTGAAACAGGCAGCAACTAATGAAAAACTGTTTTTT. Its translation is CASSLVKQAATNEKLFF.